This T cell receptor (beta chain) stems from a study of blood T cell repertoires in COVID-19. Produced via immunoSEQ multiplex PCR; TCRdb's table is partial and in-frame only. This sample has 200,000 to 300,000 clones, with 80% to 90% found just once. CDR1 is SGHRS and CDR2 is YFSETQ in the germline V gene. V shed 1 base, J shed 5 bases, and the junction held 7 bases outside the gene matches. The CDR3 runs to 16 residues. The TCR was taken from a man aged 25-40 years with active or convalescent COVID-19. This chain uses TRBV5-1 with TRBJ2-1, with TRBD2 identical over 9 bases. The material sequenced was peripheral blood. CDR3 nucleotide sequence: TGCGCCAGCAGCTTGAGGAGCGGGGGGCCCAACAATGAGCAGTTCTTC. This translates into CASSLRSGGPNNEQFF. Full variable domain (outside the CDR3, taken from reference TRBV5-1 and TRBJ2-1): KAGVTQTPRYLIKTRGQQVTLSCSPISGHRSVSWYQQTPGQGLQFLFEYFSETQRNKGNFPGRFSGRQFSNSRSEMNVSTLELGDSALYLCASSLRSGGPNNEQFFGPGTRLTVL.